This T cell receptor beta chain was observed in a study of OX40 agonist ivuxolimab in advanced cancers. On the study more broadly: A partial response was reached by three patients: one with hepatocellular carcinoma and two with cutaneous melanoma.

Study-level points and caveats: Among patients with partial responses at 0.1-3.0 mg/kg, clonal expansion was among the lowest.

A word on this clone: Its antigen is unidentified.

Measured with immunoSEQ multiplex PCR; TCRdb has only the in-frame clones, and not every one. The table lists roughly 79,000 clones, about 90% of them singletons, with approximately 0.56% in the top ten. This clonotype was obtained from an adult with an advanced solid tumor such as melanoma, head and neck, liver or kidney cancer. This specimen was CD4+ or CD8+ T cells sorted from blood, taken in a trial of the OX40 agonist ivuxolimab.

The DNA for the CDR3 is TGTGCCAGCACACAGGGGCAGGGGGCCCTCTACGAGCAGTACTTC. Amino acid sequence: CASTQGQGALYEQYF. The chain uses TRBV7-2 and TRBJ2-7; 8 nucleotides match TRBD1. This CDR3 is built from 15 residues. Per germline, CDR1 SGHTA and CDR2 FQGNSA. With 7 bases clipped from V and 3 bases from J, the junction kept 11 bases outside the gene matches.